This T cell receptor (beta chain) was profiled in a study of cytomegalovirus exposure and HLA in healthy donors. Study findings and constraints: V segments that were indistinguishable, TRBV6-2 and TRBV6-3 among them, were omitted from analysis.

PCR amplification relied on 60 Vbeta primers (plus 13 Jbeta primers). Only in-frame clones appear in the TCRdb table, and some are missing; sequencing was by immunoSEQ multiplex PCR. The sample lists around 150,000 clones, around 80% occurring once. Though probably carrying unrecorded immune exposures, donors were nominally healthy at sampling. Details on this clone: Its target is not known.

Germline assignment: CDR1 SQVTM and CDR2 ANQGSEA. The CDR3 covers 14 residues. With 6 bases removed from V and 2 bases from J, the gap between germline ends came to 16 bases. The receptor was derived from a male donor in good health and CMV-seronegative. The chain joins TRBV29-1 to TRBJ2-5, with D possibly TRBD1 on 6 matching bases. Input material: PBMCs. CDR3 in amino acids: CSVSWTAWQETQYF. The CDR3 DNA sequence: TGCAGCGTCTCCTGGACAGCCTGGCAAGAGACCCAGTACTTC.